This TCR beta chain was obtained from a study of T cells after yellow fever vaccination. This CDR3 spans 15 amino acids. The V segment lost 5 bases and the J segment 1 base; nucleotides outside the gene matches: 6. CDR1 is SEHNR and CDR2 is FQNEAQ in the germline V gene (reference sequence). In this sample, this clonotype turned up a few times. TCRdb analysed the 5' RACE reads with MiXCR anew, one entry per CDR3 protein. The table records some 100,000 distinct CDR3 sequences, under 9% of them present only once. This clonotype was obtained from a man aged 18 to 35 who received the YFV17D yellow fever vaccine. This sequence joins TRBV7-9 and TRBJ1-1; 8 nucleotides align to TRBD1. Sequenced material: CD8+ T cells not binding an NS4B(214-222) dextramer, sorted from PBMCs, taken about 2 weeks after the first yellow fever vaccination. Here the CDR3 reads CASSPWTGPNTEAFF. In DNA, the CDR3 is TGTGCCAGCAGCCCTTGGACAGGGCCGAACACTGAAGCTTTCTTT. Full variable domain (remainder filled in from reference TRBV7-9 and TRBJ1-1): DTGVSQNPRHKITKRGQNVTFRCDPISEHNRLYWYRQTLGQGPEFLTYFQNEAQLEKSRLLSDRFSAERPKGSFSTLEIQRTEQGDSAMYLCASSPWTGPNTEAFFGQGTRLTVV.